This TCR beta chain was sequenced during a study of T cells in Graves' hyperthyroidism and ophthalmopathy. The study's findings and limits: Blood also contained most expanded thyroid clonotypes above 0.001.

Investigators excluded patients with uncontrolled infection, other autoimmune disease, pregnancy or lactation. Diagnoses used clinical symptoms, serum thyroxine and TRAb, thyroid ultrasound and orbital computed tomography. Turning to this clonotype: Its antigen is unidentified.

Losses at the gene ends were 8 bases for V and 4 bases for J; bases not matched to a gene: 6. The CDR3 extends over 14 amino acids. Amplified regions were TCR beta CDR3 sequences from RNA transcripts. First-round RT-PCR with HTBI primers amplified the TCR CDR3 region. MiXCR, applied by TCRdb to the multiplex PCR reads, yields one record per CDR3 protein. The sample records over 650,000 distinct CDR3 sequences, roughly 46% being singletons. Sequenced: peripheral blood or thyroid tissue (not recorded which). This sequence was found in an adult man with Graves' disease, either hyperthyroidism or ophthalmopathy (not recorded which). The rearrangement joins TRBV12-3 or TRBV12-4 to TRBJ1-3; 9 nucleotides agree with TRBD1. CDR3 sequence reads: CASGDRVRGNTIYF. The CDR3 DNA reads as TGTGCCAGCGGGGACAGGGTGCGCGGAAACACCATATATTTT.